The 29 T cell receptor beta chains given below trace back to one sample, sequenced in a study of blood T cells in healthy people across ages. Alongside a J-beta primer mix, a sample-barcoded 5' primer served in a second PCR lasting about 7 to 12 cycles. TCRdb re-called the 5' RACE reads through MiXCR, storing one row per CDR3 protein. The sample has 700,000 to 1,000,000 distinct CDR3 sequences, roughly 44% seen once. The sample comprised blood. These TCRs come from a man in his 60s in good health.

The chain has TRBV5-1 and TRBJ1-1; 9 positions match TRBD1. The CDR3 totals 15 residues. Germline CDR1 reads SGHRS; CDR2 reads YFSETQ. The junction had 5 bases not matched to a gene; V was cut back by 1 base and J by 4 bases. This chain's CDR3 is CASSLFGQGSTEAFF. The CDR3 nucleotides are TGCGCCAGCAGCTTGTTTGGACAGGGGTCCACTGAAGCTTTCTTT.

This clonotype was found a few times. The chain links TRBV2 to TRBJ2-3, with D unclear. The CDR3 loop spans 13 amino acids. The germline CDR1 and CDR2 sequences are SNHLY and FYNNEI. V dropped 2 bases and J dropped 7 bases, with 10 bases sitting between them. The CDR3 protein is CASSEFAQNTQYF. The CDR3 coding sequence is TGTGCCAGCAGTGAATTTGCCCAGAATACGCAGTATTTT.

The rearrangement links TRBV3-1 to TRBJ2-7; 7 bases are a match to TRBD1. The DNA matches TRBJ2-5 better at its end, which makes the J call doubtful. This CDR3 region has 14 residues. Germline assignment: CDR1 LGHDT and CDR2 YNNKEL (reference sequence). The CDR3 DNA reads as TGTGCCAGCAGCCTCACCGGGACAGAGGGGACCCAGTACTTC. The encoded protein is CASSLTGTEGTQYF.

The chain uses TRBV7-2 and TRBJ1-5, with 7 bases identical to TRBD1. CDR3 size: 15 residues. Germline-derived CDR1 and CDR2 are SGHTA and FQGNSA. After removal of 5 bases from V and 7 bases from J, the junction contained 11 bases not matched to a gene. Written as DNA, the CDR3 is TGTGCCAGCAGCGAGACAGGGCCGGTGAGACAGCCCCAGCATTTT. Its protein product is CASSETGPVRQPQHF.

J is TRBJ2-1 and V is TRBV25-1; D possibly uses TRBD1 or TRBD2 (5 bases each). The V and J ends lost 4 bases and 8 bases respectively, with 18 bases between them. The germline V gene encodes CDR1 MGHDK and CDR2 SYGVNS. The CDR3 runs 15 residues. The CDR3 spells CASSASGTADDEQFF. DNA for the CDR3: TGTGCCAGCAGTGCCTCCGGGACCGCCGACGATGAGCAGTTCTTC.

This chain links TRBV7-8 with TRBJ2-1; 7 bases match TRBD2. The CDR3 has 14 amino acids. V lost 5 bases to trimming and J lost 7 bases; unmatched junction nucleotides: 8. The germline CDR1 and CDR2 sequences are SGHVS and FQNEAQ. The CDR3 is CASSIRAGPNEQFF. In DNA, the CDR3 is TGTGCCAGCAGCATACGAGCGGGGCCGAATGAGCAGTTCTTC.

This clonotype has just a few counts. V usage is TRBV28 and J usage is TRBJ2-7, with unresolved D. The CDR3 totals 13 residues. Trimming cost V 7 bases and J 4 bases, with 14 bases left between them. Germline V lookup: CDR1 MDHEN, CDR2 SYDVKM. CDR3 residues: CASTRPLVYEQYF. CDR3 nucleotides: TGTGCCAGCACCAGACCATTAGTTTACGAGCAGTACTTC.

The rearrangement links TRBV2 to TRBJ2-3, with 7 bases aligning to TRBD1. V lost 3 bases and J lost 2; bases outside the gene matches: 5. CDR3 length: 15 residues. Germline CDR1 reads SNHLY; CDR2 reads FYNNEI. In DNA, the CDR3 is TGTGCCAGCAGTGACGACAGGGAATACACAGATACGCAGTATTTT. Residues: CASSDDREYTDTQYF.

The CDR3 region is CAWSVNAGGEQYF. The CDR3 nucleotides are TGTGCCTGGAGTGTAAATGCGGGGGGGGAGCAGTACTTC. The chain is built from TRBV30 and TRBJ2-7; 9 bases line up with TRBD2. The V segment lost 0 bases and the J segment 7 bases; nucleotides outside the gene matches: 4. This CDR3 has 13 residues. CDR1 is GTSNPN, CDR2 SVGIG, per germline (reference sequence).

The V and J genes are TRBV5-1 and TRBJ1-4, with D perhaps TRBD1 (5 bases). Germline CDR1 reads SGHRS; CDR2 reads YFSETQ. V was shortened by 5 bases and J by 4 bases, with 15 bases between the two germline ends. The CDR3 length is 15 residues. The CDR3 reads CASRGSGLHNEKLFF. CDR3 coding DNA: TGCGCCAGCAGGGGATCGGGACTCCATAATGAAAAACTGTTTTTT.

The chain joins TRBV10-3 to TRBJ2-2; 7 bases align to TRBD1. The V gene end was trimmed by 5 bases and the J gene end by 2 bases; junction bases not matched to a gene: 8. The germline V gene encodes CDR1 ENHRY and CDR2 SYGVKD. The CDR3 is made up of 16 amino acids. The CDR3 sequence is CAISNRDRANTGELFF. The CDR3 bases are TGTGCCATCAGTAACCGGGACAGAGCAAACACCGGGGAGCTGTTTTTT.

The rearrangement joins TRBV5-1 to TRBJ2-1; D may match TRBD1 or TRBD2 (6 bases each). V lost 0 bases to trimming and J lost 1 base, with 14 bases between them. CDR3 size: 17 residues. CDR1 SGHRS and CDR2 YFSETQ come from the germline V gene. This chain's CDR3 is CASSLEGGRFSYNEQFF. CDR3 bases: TGCGCCAGCAGCTTGGAGGGGGGACGTTTTTCCTACAATGAGCAGTTCTTC.

This clonotype was detected a few times. The rearrangement uses TRBV20-1 and TRBJ2-7, with D perhaps TRBD2 (5 bases). This CDR3 spans 14 amino acids. Germline V CDR1 and CDR2: DFQATT, SNEGSKA (reference sequence). The V and J ends lost 5 bases and 3 bases respectively, with 17 bases between them. The CDR3 region has the DNA TGCAGTGCTCGGGGTGAAGGCGGATTCTACGAGCAGTACTTC. The encoded protein is CSARGEGGFYEQYF.

The J gene is TRBJ1-1, the V gene TRBV7-9; D not certain. Germline values: CDR1 SEHNR, CDR2 FQNEAQ (reference sequence). The CDR3 spans 16 residues. With 3 bases removed from V and 1 base from J, the gap between germline ends came to 15 bases. The CDR3 reads CASSFGSTERNTEAFF. Written as DNA, the CDR3 is TGTGCCAGCAGCTTCGGCTCGACGGAGAGGAACACTGAAGCTTTCTTT.

This clonotype is a singleton in its sample. The rearrangement uses TRBV7-2 and TRBJ2-5; tentative D call: TRBD1 (6 bases). The CDR3 contains 12 residues. Per the germline V gene, CDR1 is SGHTA and CDR2 is FQGNSA. V shed 1 base and J shed 13 bases, with 13 bases lying between them. CDR3 sequence: CASSLDFGTPYF. The CDR3 DNA follows: TGTGCCAGCAGCTTAGATTTCGGGACACCGTACTTC.

On this clonotype itself: This could be a read error, since a much larger clone is one nucleotide away. The chain employs TRBV18 and TRBJ2-7; 12 bases fit TRBD2. V lost 3 bases, J lost 6 bases, and 6 bases stayed unmatched. The CDR3 is 15 residues long. Germline lookup yields CDR1 KGHSH and CDR2 LQKENI. The chain's CDR3 is CASSPWTSGACEQYF. The CDR3 DNA reads TGTGCCAGCTCACCGTGGACTAGCGGGGCGTGCGAGCAGTACTTC.

For this clonotype: Likely a read error: the CDR3 ends without its conserved phenylalanine or tryptophan. The rearrangement joins TRBV4-3 to TRBJ2-4; 9 bases are shared with TRBD1. With 3 bases clipped from V and 6 bases from J, the junction kept 9 bases outside the gene matches. CDR3 length: 16 residues. CDR1 LGHNA and CDR2 YSLEER come from the germline V gene. The CDR3 DNA reads as TGCGCCAGCAGCCAGGGGGGACAGGGTTACGGAAACATTCAGTACCTC. Encoded protein: CASSQGGQGYGNIQYL.

This clonotype has a handful of counts. The V and J genes are TRBV12-3 or TRBV12-4 and TRBJ2-3, with D possibly matching TRBD2 (6 bases). The CDR3 has 14 amino acids. Trimming shortened V by 5 bases and J by 2 bases, and 11 bases separated the two germline ends. CDR3 DNA sequence: TGTGCCAGCAGTGCACGGGGGACCACAGATACGCAGTATTTT. It translates to CASSARGTTDTQYF.

This clonotype was observed a few times. The chain links TRBV18 to TRBJ2-7, with 10 bases lining up with TRBD1. V was pared by 3 bases and J by 3 bases, with 5 bases of the junction left unmatched. The CDR3 is made up of 15 amino acids. Germline CDR1 is KGHSH and CDR2 is LQKENI. CDR3 protein: CASSPRTGGDYEQYF. The DNA for the CDR3 is TGTGCCAGCTCACCCAGGACAGGGGGGGACTACGAGCAGTACTTC.

V and J are TRBV5-1 and TRBJ2-6, with D maybe TRBD1 (5 bases). The germline CDR1 and CDR2 sequences are SGHRS and YFSETQ. The V gene lost 6 bases and the J gene lost 2 bases, with 15 bases spanning the gap. The CDR3 loop spans 16 amino acids. CDR3 sequence reads: CASIKDPGTGANVLTF. The CDR3 nucleotides are TGCGCCAGCATCAAAGATCCAGGGACTGGGGCCAACGTCCTGACTTTC.

The chain joins TRBV21-1 to TRBJ1-2. TRBV21-1 is deemed a pseudogene. The CDR3 length is 13 residues. The CDR3 loop reads CASSSCPPDGYTF. In DNA, the CDR3 is TGTGCCAGCAGCTCCTGCCCTCCAGATGGCTACACCTTC.

The genes are TRBV24-1 and TRBJ1-2; the D is unclear. This CDR3 region has 15 residues. Germline values: CDR1 KGHDR, CDR2 SFDVKD. The V end was cut by 3 bases, the J end by 4 bases, with 14 bases between. The CDR3 region is CATSDVVSGTYGYTF. DNA for the CDR3: TGTGCCACCAGTGATGTTGTATCTGGTACCTATGGCTACACCTTC.

V and J are TRBV20-1 and TRBJ2-3, with 8 bases matching TRBD1. The junction had 10 bases not matched to a gene; V was cut back by 5 bases and J by 0 bases. This CDR3 spans 16 amino acids. Germline V gene sequence: CDR1 DFQATT, CDR2 SNEGSKA (reference sequence). CDR3 DNA sequence: TGCAGTGCTGAAGGACAGGGTTTATTTAGCACAGATACGCAGTATTTT. Translation: CSAEGQGLFSTDTQYF.

The genes are TRBV2 and TRBJ2-3; 7 bases fit TRBD1. CDR1 SNHLY and CDR2 FYNNEI come from the germline V gene. J was trimmed by 6 bases and V by 7 bases; bases with no gene match: 13. The CDR3 is 15 amino acids. CDR3 in DNA: TGTGCCAGCATCCCGGGACAGTCCCTTCACGATACGCAGTATTTT. Translated, it gives CASIPGQSLHDTQYF.

The chain combines TRBV7-3 with TRBJ2-1, with D tentatively TRBD2 (6 bases). The germline CDR1 and CDR2 sequences are SGHTA and FQGTGA. Trimming stripped 5 bases from V and 13 bases from J, with 18 bases between. The CDR3 covers 13 residues. The CDR3 spells CASSQTGRETQFF. The CDR3 bases are TGTGCCAGCAGCCAAACTGGACGGGAGACCCAGTTCTTC.

This clonotype appeared a few times. The CDR3 loop is CASRKTSPQETQYF. CDR3 sequence (DNA): TGTGCCAGCAGAAAGACTAGCCCACAAGAGACCCAGTACTTC. The rearrangement uses TRBV7-2 and TRBJ2-5; 7 bases map to TRBD2. V gave up 6 bases and J gave up 2 bases; unmatched junction bases: 6. The germline V gene encodes CDR1 SGHTA and CDR2 FQGNSA. The CDR3 contains 14 residues.

The chain combines TRBV27 with TRBJ2-5; TRBD1 might be the D (7 bases). The DNA matches TRBJ2-1 better at its end, which makes the J call doubtful. CDR1 is MNHEY and CDR2 is SMNVEV in the germline V gene (reference sequence). The CDR3 loop spans 18 amino acids. CDR3 DNA sequence: TGTGCCAGCAGTCCCACCCAATGGGTGACAGGGAGGATCGAGACCCAGTTCTTC. Its translation: CASSPTQWVTGRIETQFF.

This chain joins TRBV3-1 and TRBJ2-5; 7 bases align to TRBD1. This CDR3 has 15 amino acids. Germline V gene sequence: CDR1 LGHDT, CDR2 YNNKEL (reference sequence). J gave up 4 bases and V 0 bases, and 5 bases lay outside the gene matches. CDR3 in amino acids: CASSQDGTAGETQYF. CDR3 in DNA: TGTGCCAGCAGCCAAGATGGGACAGCAGGAGAGACCCAGTACTTC.

This clonotype appeared many times. The rearrangement joins TRBV27 to TRBJ2-7; maybe TRBD2 (5 bases). Germline V CDR1 and CDR2: MNHEY, SMNVEV (reference sequence). Trimming removed 5 bases at V and 3 bases at J, with 17 bases between. CDR3 length: 15 amino acids. The CDR3 bases are TGTGCCAGCAGTATCGGTAGCTGGGGAGTCTACGAGCAGTACTTC. It encodes CASSIGSWGVYEQYF.